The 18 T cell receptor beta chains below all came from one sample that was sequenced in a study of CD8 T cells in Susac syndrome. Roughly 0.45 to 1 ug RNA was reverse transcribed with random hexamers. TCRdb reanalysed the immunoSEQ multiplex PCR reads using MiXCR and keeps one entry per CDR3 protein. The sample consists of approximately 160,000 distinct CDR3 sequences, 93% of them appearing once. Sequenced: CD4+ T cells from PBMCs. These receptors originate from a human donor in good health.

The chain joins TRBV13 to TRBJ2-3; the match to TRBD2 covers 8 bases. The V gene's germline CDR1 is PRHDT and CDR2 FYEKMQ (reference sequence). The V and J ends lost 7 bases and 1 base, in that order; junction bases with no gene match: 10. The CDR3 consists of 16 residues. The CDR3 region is CASTPTGLAGTDTQYF. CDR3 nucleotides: TGTGCCAGCACCCCTACTGGACTAGCAGGCACAGATACGCAGTATTTT.

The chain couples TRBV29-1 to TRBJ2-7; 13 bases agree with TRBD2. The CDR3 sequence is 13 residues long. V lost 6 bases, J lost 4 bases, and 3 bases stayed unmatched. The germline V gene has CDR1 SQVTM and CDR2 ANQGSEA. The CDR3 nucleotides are TGCAGCGTAGGGACTAGCGGGATTTACGAGCAGTACTTC. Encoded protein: CSVGTSGIYEQYF.

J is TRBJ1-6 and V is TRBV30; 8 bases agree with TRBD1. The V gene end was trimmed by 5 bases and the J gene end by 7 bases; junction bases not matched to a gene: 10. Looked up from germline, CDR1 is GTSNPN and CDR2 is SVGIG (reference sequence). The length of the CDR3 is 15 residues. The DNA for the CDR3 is TGTGCCTGGGCAGCGTTGGACAGGGAAAATTCACCCCTCCACTTT. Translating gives CAWAALDRENSPLHF.

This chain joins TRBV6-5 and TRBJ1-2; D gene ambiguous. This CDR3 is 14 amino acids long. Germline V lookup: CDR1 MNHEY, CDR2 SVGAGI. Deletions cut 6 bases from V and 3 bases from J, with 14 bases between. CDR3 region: CASRSGPADYGYTF. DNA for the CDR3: TGTGCCAGCAGGTCTGGGCCGGCTGACTATGGCTACACCTTC.

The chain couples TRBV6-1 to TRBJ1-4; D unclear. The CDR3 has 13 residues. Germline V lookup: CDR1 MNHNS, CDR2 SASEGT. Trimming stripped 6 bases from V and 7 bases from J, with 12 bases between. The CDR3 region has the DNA TGTGCCAGCAGCCGCATACAAGGTGAAAAACTGTTTTTT. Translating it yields CASSRIQGEKLFF.

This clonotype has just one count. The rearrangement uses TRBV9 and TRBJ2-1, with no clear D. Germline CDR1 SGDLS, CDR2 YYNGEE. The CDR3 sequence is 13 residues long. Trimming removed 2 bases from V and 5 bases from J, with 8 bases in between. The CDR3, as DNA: TGTGCCAGCAGCGTTTCCTTGGACAATGAGCAGTTCTTC. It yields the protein CASSVSLDNEQFF.

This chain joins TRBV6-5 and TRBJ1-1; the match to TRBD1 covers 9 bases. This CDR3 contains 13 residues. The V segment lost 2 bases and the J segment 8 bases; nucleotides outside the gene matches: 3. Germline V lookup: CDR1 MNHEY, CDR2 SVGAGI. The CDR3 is CASSYTGTGEAFF. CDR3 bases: TGTGCCAGCAGTTACACCGGGACAGGGGAAGCTTTCTTT.

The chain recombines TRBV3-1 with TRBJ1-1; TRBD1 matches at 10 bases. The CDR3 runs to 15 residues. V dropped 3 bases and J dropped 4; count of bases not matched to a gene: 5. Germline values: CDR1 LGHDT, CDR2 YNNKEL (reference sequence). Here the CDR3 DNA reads TGTGCCAGCAGCCAGGGGAGGACAGGGGGCACTGAAGCTTTCTTT. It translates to CASSQGRTGGTEAFF.

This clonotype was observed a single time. This chain's CDR3 is CASSISTGSGNTIYF. CDR3 DNA sequence: TGTGCCAGCAGCATATCTACAGGCTCTGGAAACACCATATATTTT. The rearrangement uses TRBV7-2 and TRBJ1-3, with D possibly being TRBD1 (5 bases). Germline CDR1 is SGHTA and CDR2 is FQGNSA. The CDR3 contains 15 residues. Trimming left V 5 bases short and J 0 bases short, with 11 bases between.

CDR3 bases: TGCAGTGCTCCGGACACTGGATCCTACGAGCAGTACTTC. Protein product: CSAPDTGSYEQYF. V is TRBV20-1 and J is TRBJ2-7; maybe TRBD1 (5 bases). The germline V gene has CDR1 DFQATT and CDR2 SNEGSKA (reference sequence). Trimming removed 5 bases from V and 1 base from J, with 12 bases in between. This CDR3 contains 13 residues.

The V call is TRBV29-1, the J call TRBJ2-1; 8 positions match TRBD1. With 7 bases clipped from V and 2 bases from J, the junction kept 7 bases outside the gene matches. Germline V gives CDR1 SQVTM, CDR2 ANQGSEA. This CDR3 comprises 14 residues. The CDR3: CSGIQGVAYNEQFF. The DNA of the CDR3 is TGCAGCGGTATACAGGGGGTGGCCTACAATGAGCAGTTCTTC.

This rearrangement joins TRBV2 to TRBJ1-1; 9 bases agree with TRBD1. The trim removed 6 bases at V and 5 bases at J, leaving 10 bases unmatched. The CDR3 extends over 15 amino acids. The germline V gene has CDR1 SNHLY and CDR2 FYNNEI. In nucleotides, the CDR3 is TGTGCCAGCAGCGGGTTGACAGGGGGTGTTACTGAAGCTTTCTTT. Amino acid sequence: CASSGLTGGVTEAFF.

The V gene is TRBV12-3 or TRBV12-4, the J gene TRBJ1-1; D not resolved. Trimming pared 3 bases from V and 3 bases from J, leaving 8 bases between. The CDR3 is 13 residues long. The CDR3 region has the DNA TGTGCCAGCAGTTTGCGGGTGGACACTGAAGCTTTCTTT. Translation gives CASSLRVDTEAFF.

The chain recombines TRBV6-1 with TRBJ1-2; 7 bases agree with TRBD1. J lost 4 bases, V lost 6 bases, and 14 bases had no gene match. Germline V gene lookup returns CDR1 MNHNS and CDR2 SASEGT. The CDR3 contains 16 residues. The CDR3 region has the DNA TGTGCCAGCAGACGGGACAGCTCTTACTCTGTCTATGGCTACACCTTC. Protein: CASRRDSSYSVYGYTF.

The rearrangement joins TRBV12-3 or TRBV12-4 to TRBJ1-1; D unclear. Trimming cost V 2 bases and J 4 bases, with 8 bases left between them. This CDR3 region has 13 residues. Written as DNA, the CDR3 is TGTGCCAGCAGTTTACAGGACGGCACTGAAGCTTTCTTT. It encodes CASSLQDGTEAFF.

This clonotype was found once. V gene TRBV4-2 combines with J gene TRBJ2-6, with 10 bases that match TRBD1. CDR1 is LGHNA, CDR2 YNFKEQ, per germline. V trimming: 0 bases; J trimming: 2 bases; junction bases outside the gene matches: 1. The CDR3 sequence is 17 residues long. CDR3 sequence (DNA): TGTGCCAGCAGCCAAGACGGGACAGGGGCTGGGGCCAACGTCCTGACTTTC. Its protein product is CASSQDGTGAGANVLTF.

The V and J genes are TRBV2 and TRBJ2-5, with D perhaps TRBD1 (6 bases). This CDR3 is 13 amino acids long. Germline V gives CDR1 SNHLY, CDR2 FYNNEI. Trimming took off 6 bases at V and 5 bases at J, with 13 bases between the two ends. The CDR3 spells CASRTQGSETQYF. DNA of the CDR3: TGTGCCAGCAGGACACAGGGATCGGAGACCCAGTACTTC.

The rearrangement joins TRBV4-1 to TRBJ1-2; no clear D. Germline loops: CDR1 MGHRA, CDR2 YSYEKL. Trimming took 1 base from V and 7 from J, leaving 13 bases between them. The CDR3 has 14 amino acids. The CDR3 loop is CASSQVEREGGYTF. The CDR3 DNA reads TGCGCCAGCAGCCAAGTGGAGAGAGAGGGTGGCTACACCTTC.